These 28 T cell receptor beta chains came from one sample sequenced in a study of Ad26.COV2.S vaccination and SARS-CoV-2 variants (dated by TCRdb to the early 2020s). The sample's treatment or condition, from its label and the paper: over 15 received Ad26.COV2.S at low or high dose, single or two shots; several received placebo; per-sample allocation not given. Repertoires of vaccine and placebo recipients were sequenced from samples collected on day 63 after the first injection. The library was prepared using the immunoSEQ multiplex PCR assay. TCRdb retrieved this table from immuneACCESS and kept in-frame rearrangements only. Not all clones are present; in checked studies, unresolved V genes account for under half, and no reason is known for the remainder. Across this sample there are some 340,000 clones, with more than 70% seen only once. The ten largest account for under 2% of the sample. Sequences were derived from peripheral blood, sampled in a trial of Ad26.COV2.S vaccine versus placebo. Source of these receptors: a person between 18 and 60 years old who received the Ad26.COV2.S COVID-19 vaccine or a placebo.

The chain employs TRBV5-1 and TRBJ1-4, with 7 bases aligning to TRBD1. Trimming cost V 5 bases and J 7 bases; bases outside gene matches: 17. Germline lookup yields CDR1 SGHRS and CDR2 YFSETQ. The CDR3 consists of 17 residues. The CDR3 nucleotides read TGCGCCAGCAGTCGGCTCCCACCCTCAGGGGGACCTGAAAAACTGTTTTTT. Protein: CASSRLPPSGGPEKLFF.

This chain joins TRBV9 and TRBJ2-5, with 8 bases aligning to TRBD2. Germline CDR1 reads SGDLS; CDR2 reads YYNGEE. Germline trimming cut 0 bases from V and 5 bases from J; bases unmatched to any gene: 6. The CDR3 totals 15 residues. CDR3 nucleotides: TGTGCCAGCAGCGTAGGACTAGCGTTTTACGAGACCCAGTACTTC. Protein product: CASSVGLAFYETQYF.

The chain has TRBV27 and TRBJ2-1; D gene unclear. V lost 4 bases and J 7 bases, leaving 11 bases between the germline ends. This CDR3 spans 13 amino acids. Germline lookup yields CDR1 MNHEY and CDR2 SMNVEV (reference sequence). DNA for the CDR3: TGTGCCAGCAGTTACCGCATCCTAAATGAGCAGTTCTTC. It translates to CASSYRILNEQFF.

This clone was recorded once. This chain joins TRBV30 and TRBJ2-7, with a weak D call TRBD1 (5 bases). CDR3 size: 15 residues. Germline V gives CDR1 GTSNPN, CDR2 SVGIG (reference sequence). The V end lost 2 bases, the J end lost 4 bases, and 18 bases lay between the germline ends. The CDR3 nucleotides read TGTGCCTGGAGTCGGGCAGGGTGGGTCTCTTACGAGCAGTACTTC. Translation: CAWSRAGWVSYEQYF.

This clone was counted a few times. The rearrangement joins TRBV18 to TRBJ1-1; D may be TRBD1 (5 bases). From germline, CDR1 is KGHSH and CDR2 LQKENI. The CDR3 totals 14 residues. The V and J ends lost 3 bases and 1 base respectively, with 9 bases between them. The CDR3 reads CASSPGPQNTEAFF. The CDR3 DNA is TGTGCCAGCTCACCGGGACCCCAGAACACTGAAGCTTTCTTT.

V is TRBV15 and J is TRBJ2-3, with TRBD2 matching over 12 bases. Trimming took 0 bases from V and 4 from J; bases not matched to a gene: 8. In germline, CDR1 is LNHNV, CDR2 YYDKDF (reference sequence). The CDR3 covers 18 residues. The CDR3, as DNA: TGTGCCACCAGCAGAGAAGCGGCTAGCGGGGGGGCCGCAGATACGCAGTATTTT. It yields the protein CATSREAASGGAADTQYF. Full variable domain (outside the CDR3, taken from reference TRBV15 and TRBJ2-3): DAMVIQNPRYQVTQFGKPVTLSCSQTLNHNVMYWYQQKSSQAPKLLFHYYDKDFNNEADTPDNFQSRRPNTSFCFLDIRSPGLGDTAMYLCATSREAASGGAADTQYFGPGTRLTVL.

The rearrangement uses TRBV5-4 and TRBJ2-7; 8 bases fit TRBD2. This CDR3 has 15 residues. After removal of 4 bases from V and 1 base from J, the junction contained 7 bases not matched to a gene. Germline V gene sequence: CDR1 SGHNT, CDR2 YYREEE (reference sequence). The CDR3 reads CASSLRGLGSYEQYF. The DNA for the CDR3 is TGTGCCAGCAGCCTAAGGGGACTAGGGTCCTACGAGCAGTACTTC.

V gene TRBV5-1 combines with J gene TRBJ2-3, with D unresolved. Germline CDR1 SGHRS, CDR2 YFSETQ. The CDR3 has 17 amino acids. V lost 1 base, J lost 3 bases, and 18 bases lay in between. This CDR3 is CASSLTTGYSPTDTQYF. For the CDR3, the DNA is TGCGCCAGCAGCTTGACGACGGGCTACTCTCCTACAGATACGCAGTATTTT.

The V call is TRBV5-6, the J call TRBJ1-1; weak D call: TRBD1 (6 bases). V was cut by 4 bases and J by 4 bases, with 17 bases left in between. Germline values: CDR1 SGHDT, CDR2 YYEEEE. The CDR3 has 15 residues. The CDR3 DNA follows: TGTGCCAGCAGCACCTACAGGGTGCCTGGCACTGAAGCTTTCTTT. Protein product: CASSTYRVPGTEAFF.

This sequence joins TRBV2 and TRBJ1-6; 7 bases agree with TRBD1. Germline-derived CDR1 and CDR2 are SNHLY and FYNNEI. The trim removed 7 bases at V and 12 bases at J, leaving 12 bases unmatched. This CDR3 is built from 14 residues. The CDR3 spells CASKQQGSQGPLHF. In DNA form, the CDR3 reads TGTGCCAGCAAACAACAGGGGAGTCAAGGACCCCTCCACTTT.

The genes are TRBV6-2 or TRBV6-3 and TRBJ2-1, with 9 bases that match TRBD1. Germline-derived CDR1 and CDR2 are MNHEY and SVGEGT. J was trimmed by 0 bases and V by 2 bases; bases with no gene match: 11. This CDR3 region has 19 residues. This CDR3 is CASSYRDRGKVISYNEQFF. The CDR3 nucleotides read TGTGCCAGCAGTTACCGAGACAGGGGGAAGGTGATCTCCTACAATGAGCAGTTCTTC.

The chain has TRBV5-1 and TRBJ2-5, with 8 bases lining up with TRBD2. The trim removed 7 bases at V and 5 bases at J, leaving 16 bases unmatched. Germline V lookup: CDR1 SGHRS, CDR2 YFSETQ. The CDR3 runs 16 residues. Here the CDR3 reads CASRPRAGGAGETQYF. CDR3 nucleotides: TGCGCCAGCCGACCCAGGGCGGGGGGCGCCGGGGAGACCCAGTACTTC.

V usage is TRBV10-3 and J usage is TRBJ1-5, with D possibly TRBD1 on 5 matching bases. This CDR3 has 14 residues. The germline gives CDR1 ENHRY, CDR2 SYGVKD. Trimming pared 4 bases from V and 6 bases from J, leaving 13 bases between. For the CDR3, the DNA is TGTGCCATCAGTGCGGACACTATATCTCAGCCCCAGCATTTT. Translating gives CAISADTISQPQHF.

The V and J genes are TRBV7-2 and TRBJ1-1; unclear D gene. Germline V lookup: CDR1 SGHTA, CDR2 FQGNSA. The CDR3 covers 16 residues. Trimming pared 2 bases from V and 0 bases from J, leaving 13 bases between. The CDR3: CASSLLPPGVNTEAFF. CDR3 bases: TGTGCCAGCAGCTTACTCCCTCCCGGGGTGAACACTGAAGCTTTCTTT.

This clone was picked up one time. The chain couples TRBV5-1 to TRBJ1-3, with unresolved D. The CDR3 runs 16 residues. Trimming removed 1 base at V and 0 bases at J, with 11 bases between. Looked up from germline, CDR1 is SGHRS and CDR2 is YFSETQ. The CDR3 here is CASSLSLTGSGNTIYF. The CDR3 DNA reads TGCGCCAGCAGCTTGAGTTTGACGGGCTCTGGAAACACCATATATTTT.

The V gene is TRBV4-1, the J gene TRBJ1-4, with 10 positions matching TRBD1. This CDR3 spans 15 amino acids. Trimming cost V 4 bases and J 7 bases; bases outside gene matches: 6. CDR1 and CDR2 from the germline V gene are MGHRA and YSYEKL. CDR3 in DNA: TGCGCCAGCAGCCCCGGGACAGGGGCGGGTGAAAAACTGTTTTTT. This gives the protein CASSPGTGAGEKLFF.

The chain is built from TRBV5-1 and TRBJ2-5; D possibly corresponds to TRBD1 (5 bases). Trimming left V 3 bases short and J 5 bases short, with 17 bases between. The CDR3 covers 15 residues. Per the germline V gene, CDR1 is SGHRS and CDR2 is YFSETQ. The CDR3 DNA sequence: TGCGCCAGCAGCTCCTCCGGCAGGGTTGACGAGACCCAGTACTTC. The encoded protein is CASSSSGRVDETQYF.

The rearrangement joins TRBV14 to TRBJ2-2; D call uncertain. Germline CDR1 and CDR2: SGHDN and FVKESK. The CDR3 has 17 amino acids. Deletions cut 0 bases from V and 2 bases from J, with 13 bases between. CDR3 coding DNA: TGTGCCAGCAGCCAAGAAGAAGGGTCCCTTAACACCGGGGAGCTGTTTTTT. Its protein product is CASSQEEGSLNTGELFF.

The rearrangement joins TRBV30 to TRBJ2-7; D possibly corresponds to TRBD1 (5 bases). The V end lost 3 bases, the J end lost 2 bases, and 5 bases lay between the germline ends. The CDR3 covers 11 residues. Germline V gives CDR1 GTSNPN, CDR2 SVGIG (reference sequence). DNA for the CDR3: TGTGCCTGGAGCAGGGCCTACGAGCAGTACTTC. It specifies CAWSRAYEQYF. Complete variable domain (other parts from reference TRBV30 and TRBJ2-7): SQTIHQWPATLVQPVGSPLSLECTVEGTSNPNLYWYRQAAGRGLQLLFYSVGIGQISSEVPQNLSASRPQDRQFILSSKKLLLSDSGFYLCAWSRAYEQYFGPGTRLTVT.

The rearrangement uses TRBV4-2 and TRBJ2-7, with TRBD2 matching 7 bases. With V trimmed by 0 bases and J by 3 bases, 5 bases remained unmatched. The CDR3 is 15 residues long. Germline values: CDR1 LGHNA, CDR2 YNFKEQ. The chain's CDR3 is CASSQDVAGGYEQYF. The CDR3 bases are TGTGCCAGCAGCCAAGATGTAGCGGGCGGCTACGAGCAGTACTTC.

V gene TRBV14 combines with J gene TRBJ2-2; D gene unclear. The germline gives CDR1 SGHDN, CDR2 FVKESK. V was trimmed by 3 bases and J by 1 base, leaving 9 bases between them. The CDR3 loop spans 15 amino acids. The CDR3 DNA follows: TGTGCCAGCAGCCAGATTCTACGGAACACCGGGGAGCTGTTTTTT. It codes for CASSQILRNTGELFF.

The rearrangement joins TRBV9 to TRBJ2-1, with TRBD2 matching 8 bases. The CDR3 is made up of 16 amino acids. Germline values: CDR1 SGDLS, CDR2 YYNGEE. With V trimmed by 4 bases and J by 2 bases, 8 bases remained unmatched. CDR3 region: CASSPSAGVTYNEQFF. CDR3 DNA: TGTGCCAGCAGCCCCTCAGCGGGGGTTACCTACAATGAGCAGTTCTTC.

This clone has more than one count but fewer than ten. The chain has TRBV7-2 and TRBJ2-7; 12 bases map to TRBD2. The CDR3 loop spans 15 amino acids. Unmatched junction bases numbered 7, after V lost 4 bases and J lost 6 bases. Germline CDR1 is SGHTA and CDR2 is FQGNSA. This chain's CDR3 is CASSSSLAGGREQYF. As DNA, the CDR3 is TGTGCCAGCAGCTCGAGTCTAGCGGGGGGGCGCGAGCAGTACTTC. Full variable domain (missing parts from reference TRBV7-2 and TRBJ2-7): GAGVSQSPSNKVTEKGKDVELRCDPISGHTALYWYRQSLGQGLEFLIYFQGNSAPDKSGLPSDRFSAERTGGSVSTLTIQRTQQEDSAVYLCASSSSLAGGREQYFGPGTRLTVT.

The chain employs TRBV6-5 and TRBJ1-1; maybe TRBD1 (5 bases). The CDR3 sequence is 15 residues long. With 6 bases removed from V and 4 bases from J, the gap between germline ends came to 18 bases. CDR1 is MNHEY, CDR2 SVGAGI, per germline. The CDR3 spells CASSRGDRTGTEAFF. For the CDR3, the DNA is TGTGCCAGCAGCCGGGGAGACAGAACGGGCACTGAAGCTTTCTTT.

This clone appeared once. The gene calls are TRBV7-6 and TRBJ2-1, with D tentatively TRBD1 or TRBD2 (5 bases each). V lost 5 bases and J 2 bases, leaving 16 bases between the germline ends. The CDR3 runs to 16 residues. Germline values: CDR1 SGHVS, CDR2 FNYEAQ. The chain's CDR3 is CASSGSRDGAYNEQFF. In nucleotides, the CDR3 is TGTGCCAGCAGCGGGTCCCGGGACGGTGCCTACAATGAGCAGTTCTTC.

The genes are TRBV7-3 and TRBJ2-3; no clear D. CDR3 length equals 13 residues. With 4 bases removed from V and 2 bases from J, the gap between germline ends came to 7 bases. The germline gives CDR1 SGHTA, CDR2 FQGTGA. As DNA, the CDR3 is TGTGCCAGCAGCTCCGGAGACACAGATACGCAGTATTTT. Translating gives CASSSGDTDTQYF.

This chain connects TRBV29-1 to TRBJ1-2; TRBD1 aligns across 8 bases. Germline CDR1 SQVTM, CDR2 ANQGSEA. The CDR3 is made up of 13 amino acids. J was trimmed by 5 bases and V by 4 bases; bases with no gene match: 6. The CDR3 DNA follows: TGCAGCGTTGCCCCGACAGGGGCTTATGGCTACACCTTC. It is translated as CSVAPTGAYGYTF.

V gene TRBV3-1 (or the pseudogene TRBV3-2) combines with J gene TRBJ1-2, with D possibly matching TRBD1 (5 bases). The germline V gene encodes CDR1 LGHDT and CDR2 YNNKEL (reference sequence). CDR3 length: 15 amino acids. Trimming removed 0 bases at V and 4 bases at J, with 12 bases between. CDR3: CASSQDRRGLYGYTF. As DNA, the CDR3 is TGTGCCAGCAGCCAAGATCGTCGGGGCCTCTATGGCTACACCTTC.